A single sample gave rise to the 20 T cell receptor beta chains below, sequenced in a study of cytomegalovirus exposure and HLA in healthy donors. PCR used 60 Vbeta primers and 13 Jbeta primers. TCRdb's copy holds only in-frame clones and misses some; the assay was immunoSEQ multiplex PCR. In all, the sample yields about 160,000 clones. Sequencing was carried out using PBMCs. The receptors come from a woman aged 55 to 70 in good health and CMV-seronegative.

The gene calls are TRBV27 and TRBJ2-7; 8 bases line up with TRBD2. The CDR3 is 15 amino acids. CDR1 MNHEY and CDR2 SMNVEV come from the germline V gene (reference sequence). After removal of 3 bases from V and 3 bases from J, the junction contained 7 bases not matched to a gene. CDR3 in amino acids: CASSFGAGGFYEQYF. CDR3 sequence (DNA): TGTGCCAGCAGTTTCGGGGCGGGAGGTTTCTACGAGCAGTACTTC.

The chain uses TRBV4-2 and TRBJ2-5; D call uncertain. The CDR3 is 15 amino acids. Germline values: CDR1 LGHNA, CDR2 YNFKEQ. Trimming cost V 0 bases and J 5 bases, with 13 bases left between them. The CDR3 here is CASSQDLARRETQYF. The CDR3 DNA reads TGTGCCAGCAGCCAAGATCTGGCTAGGCGGGAGACCCAGTACTTC.

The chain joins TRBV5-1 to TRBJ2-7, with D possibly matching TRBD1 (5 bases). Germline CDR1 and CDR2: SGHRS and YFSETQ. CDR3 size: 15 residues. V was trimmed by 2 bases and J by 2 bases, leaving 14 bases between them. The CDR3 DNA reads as TGCGCCAGCAGCTTCGGCGACAGACCGCCCTACGAGCAGTACTTC. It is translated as CASSFGDRPPYEQYF. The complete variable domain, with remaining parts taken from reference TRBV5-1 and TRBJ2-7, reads KAGVTQTPRYLIKTRGQQVTLSCSPISGHRSVSWYQQTPGQGLQFLFEYFSETQRNKGNFPGRFSGRQFSNSRSEMNVSTLELGDSALYLCASSFGDRPPYEQYFGPGTRLTVT.

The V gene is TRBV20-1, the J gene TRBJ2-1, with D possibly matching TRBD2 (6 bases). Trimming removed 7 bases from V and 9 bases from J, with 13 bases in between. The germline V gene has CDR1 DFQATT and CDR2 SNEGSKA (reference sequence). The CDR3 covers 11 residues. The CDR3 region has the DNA TGCAGTGGGAGAGGGCGGGGTGAGCAGTTCTTC. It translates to CSGRGRGEQFF.

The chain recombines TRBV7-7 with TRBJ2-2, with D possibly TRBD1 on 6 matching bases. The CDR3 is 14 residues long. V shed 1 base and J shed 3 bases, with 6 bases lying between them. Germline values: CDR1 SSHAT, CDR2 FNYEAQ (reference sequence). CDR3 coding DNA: TGTGCCAGCAGCTTAGAGGGGGACACCGGGGAGCTGTTTTTT. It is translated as CASSLEGDTGELFF.

The chain's CDR3 is CASLRGGGGEKLFF. As DNA, the CDR3 is TGTGCCAGCCTCCGGGGGGGAGGAGGCGAAAAACTGTTTTTT. This rearrangement joins TRBV2 to TRBJ1-4, with D maybe TRBD1 (5 bases). V lost 8 bases to trimming and J lost 8 bases, with 18 bases between them. This CDR3 comprises 14 residues. In germline, CDR1 is SNHLY, CDR2 FYNNEI. Supplemented by reference TRBV2 and TRBJ1-4, the full variable domain reads EPEVTQTPSHQVTQMGQEVILRCVPISNHLYFYWYRQILGQKVEFLVSFYNNEISEKSEIFDDQFSVERPDGSNFTLKIRSTKLEDSAMYFCASLRGGGGEKLFFGSGTQLSVL.

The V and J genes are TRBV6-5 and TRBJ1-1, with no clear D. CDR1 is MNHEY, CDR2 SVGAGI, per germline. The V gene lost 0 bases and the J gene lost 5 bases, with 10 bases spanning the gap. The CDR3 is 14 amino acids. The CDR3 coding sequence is TGTGCCAGCAGTTACTCGACTCGGGAAACTGAAGCTTTCTTT. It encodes CASSYSTRETEAFF.

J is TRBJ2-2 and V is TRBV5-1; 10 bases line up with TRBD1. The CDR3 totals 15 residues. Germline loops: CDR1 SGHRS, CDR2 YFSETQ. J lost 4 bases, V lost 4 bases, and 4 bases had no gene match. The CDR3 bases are TGCGCCAGCAGCGGGGACAGGGGTTTCACCGGGGAGCTGTTTTTT. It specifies CASSGDRGFTGELFF.

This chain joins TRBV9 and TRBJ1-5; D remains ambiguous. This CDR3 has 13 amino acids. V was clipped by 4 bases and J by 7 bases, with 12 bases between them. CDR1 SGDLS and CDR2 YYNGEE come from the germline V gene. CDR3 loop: CASSPGPSQPQHF. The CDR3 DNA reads TGTGCCAGCAGCCCGGGTCCATCCCAGCCCCAGCATTTT.

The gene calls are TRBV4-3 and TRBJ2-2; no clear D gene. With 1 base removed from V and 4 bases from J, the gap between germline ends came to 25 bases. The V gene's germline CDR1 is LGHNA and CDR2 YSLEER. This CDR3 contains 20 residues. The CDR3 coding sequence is TGCGCCAGCAGCCAAGTTCTCGGGTCCGTACCCGAAGAGTTCACCGGGGAGCTGTTTTTT. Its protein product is CASSQVLGSVPEEFTGELFF.

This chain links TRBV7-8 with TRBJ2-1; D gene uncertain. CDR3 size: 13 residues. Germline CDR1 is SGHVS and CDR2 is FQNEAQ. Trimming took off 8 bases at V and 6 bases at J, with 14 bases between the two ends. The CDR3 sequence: CASRKTEVNEQFF. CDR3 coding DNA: TGTGCCAGCCGCAAAACAGAAGTCAATGAGCAGTTCTTC.

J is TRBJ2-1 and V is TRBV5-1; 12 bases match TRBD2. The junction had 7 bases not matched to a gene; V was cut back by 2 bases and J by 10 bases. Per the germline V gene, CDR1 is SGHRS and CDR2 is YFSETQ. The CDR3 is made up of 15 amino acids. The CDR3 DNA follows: TGCGCCAGCAGCTTAGTACTAGCGGGAGGTGGAGAGCAGTTCTTC. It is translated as CASSLVLAGGGEQFF.

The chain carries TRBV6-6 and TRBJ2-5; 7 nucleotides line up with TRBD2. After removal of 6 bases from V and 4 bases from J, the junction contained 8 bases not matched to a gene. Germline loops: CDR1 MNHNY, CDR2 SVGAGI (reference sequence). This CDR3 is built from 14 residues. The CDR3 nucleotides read TGTGCCAGCAGCGACCGCGGGGGTGGAGAGACCCAGTACTTC. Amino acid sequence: CASSDRGGGETQYF.

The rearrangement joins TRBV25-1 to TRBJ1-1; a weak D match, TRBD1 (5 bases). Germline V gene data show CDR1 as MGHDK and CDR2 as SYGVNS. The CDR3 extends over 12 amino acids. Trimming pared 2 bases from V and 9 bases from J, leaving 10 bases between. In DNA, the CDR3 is TGTGCCAGCAGTGAACCCGCAGGGAAAGCTTTCTTT. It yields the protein CASSEPAGKAFF.

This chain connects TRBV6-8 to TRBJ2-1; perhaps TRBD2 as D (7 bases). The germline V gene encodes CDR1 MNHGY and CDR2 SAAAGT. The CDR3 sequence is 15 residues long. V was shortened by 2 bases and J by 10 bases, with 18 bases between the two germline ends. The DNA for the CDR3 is TGTGCCAGCAGTTACGGGGTACCGGGGGGCAGAGAGCAGTTCTTC. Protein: CASSYGVPGGREQFF.

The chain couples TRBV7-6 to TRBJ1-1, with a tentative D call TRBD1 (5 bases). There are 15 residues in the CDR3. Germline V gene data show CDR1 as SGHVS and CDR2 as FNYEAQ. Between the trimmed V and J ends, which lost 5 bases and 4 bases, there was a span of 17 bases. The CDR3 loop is CASSDGPDRATEAFF. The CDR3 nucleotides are TGTGCCAGCAGCGACGGGCCCGACAGAGCCACTGAAGCTTTCTTT.

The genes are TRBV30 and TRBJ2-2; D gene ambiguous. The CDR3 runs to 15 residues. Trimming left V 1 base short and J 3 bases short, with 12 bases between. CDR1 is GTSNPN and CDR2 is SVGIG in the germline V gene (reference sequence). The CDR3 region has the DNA TGTGCCTGGAGTGGGGCCACTCGTCACACCGGGGAGCTGTTTTTT. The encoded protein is CAWSGATRHTGELFF.

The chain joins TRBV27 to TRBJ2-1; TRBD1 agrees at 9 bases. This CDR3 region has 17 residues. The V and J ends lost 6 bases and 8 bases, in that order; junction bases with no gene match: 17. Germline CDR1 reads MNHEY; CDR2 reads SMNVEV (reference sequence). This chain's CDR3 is CASSPSPAGTGRDEQFF. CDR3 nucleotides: TGTGCCAGCAGCCCATCACCCGCCGGGACAGGGAGAGATGAGCAGTTCTTC.

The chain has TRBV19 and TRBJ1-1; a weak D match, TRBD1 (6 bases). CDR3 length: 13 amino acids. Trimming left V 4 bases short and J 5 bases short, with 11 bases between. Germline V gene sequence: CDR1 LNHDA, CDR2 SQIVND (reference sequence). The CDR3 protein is CASSSRGVTEAFF. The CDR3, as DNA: TGTGCCAGTAGTAGCAGGGGTGTTACTGAAGCTTTCTTT.

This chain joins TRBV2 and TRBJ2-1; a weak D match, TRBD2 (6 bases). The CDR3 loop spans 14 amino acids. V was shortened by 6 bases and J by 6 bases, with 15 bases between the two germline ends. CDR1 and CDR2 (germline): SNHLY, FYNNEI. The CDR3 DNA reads TGTGCCAGCAGGAGGACTACCCATCTCAATGAGCAGTTCTTC. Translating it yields CASRRTTHLNEQFF.